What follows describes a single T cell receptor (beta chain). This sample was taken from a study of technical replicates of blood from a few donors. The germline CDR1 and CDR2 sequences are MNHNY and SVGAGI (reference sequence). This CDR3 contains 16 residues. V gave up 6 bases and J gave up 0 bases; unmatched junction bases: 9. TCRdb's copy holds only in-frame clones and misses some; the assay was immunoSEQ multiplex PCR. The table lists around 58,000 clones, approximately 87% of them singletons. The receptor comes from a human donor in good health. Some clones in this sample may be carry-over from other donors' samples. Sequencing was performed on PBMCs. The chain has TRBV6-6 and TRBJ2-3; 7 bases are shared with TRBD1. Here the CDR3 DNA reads TGTGCCAGCAGCCCTAGACAGGGAACTAGCACAGATACGCAGTATTTT. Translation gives CASSPRQGTSTDTQYF.